This T cell receptor beta chain was identified during a study of neurological immune-mediated disorders. There are many counts of this clonotype. The CDR3 length is 15 residues. Trimming removed 0 bases from V and 10 bases from J; junction bases left unmatched: 10. CDR1 DFQATT and CDR2 SNEGSKA come from the germline V gene (reference sequence). With 10-nucleotide random UMIs, 5'RACE was used to make the cDNA. One entry per CDR3 protein, called by TCRdb with MiXCR from the 5' RACE reads. Of approximately 44,000 distinct CDR3 sequences listed, about 14% are singletons. The clonotype originates from a woman in her fifties or sixties with HTLV-1-associated myelopathy (HAM/TSP). This chain connects TRBV20-1 to TRBJ2-1; 9 bases map to TRBD2. The sample taken for sequencing was CD4+ T cells from blood. CDR3 in DNA: TGCAGTGCTAGAGATATTATTTACGGGACTAGCGAGCAGTTCTTC. Its translation is CSARDIIYGTSEQFF.